This T cell receptor (beta chain) was sequenced in a study of shared clonotypes between healthy human individuals. V was cut by 5 bases and J by 2 bases, with 16 bases left in between. The CDR3 consists of 15 residues. Per the germline V gene, CDR1 is SGHVS and CDR2 is FQNEAQ. Notes on the study in general: Genetic and exposure-history diversity was limited by the few donors. For naive CD4 cells, 4.5% to 6.5% of clonotypes were shared across a handful of donors.

At least ten counts were recorded for this clone. Its antigen is currently unknown. Data came from immunoSEQ multiplex PCR; TCRdb stores just in-frame clones and leaves some out. The table records about 680,000 clones, approximately 74% of them present only once. The clonotype was recovered from a woman in her thirties in good health. J is TRBJ2-7 and V is TRBV7-8; D is perhaps TRBD1 (5 bases). The sequenced material came from memory CD4+ T cells sorted from blood. Subset meaning: CD45RA-negative fraction. The CDR3 bases are TGTGCCAGCAGCCCCGCCGGGCTAGGGGCCTACGAGCAGTACTTC. Translation gives CASSPAGLGAYEQYF.